These 9 T cell receptor beta chains were all obtained from the same sample, sequenced in a study of shared clonotypes between healthy human individuals. TCRdb's table, derived via immunoSEQ multiplex PCR, lists solely in-frame clones and lacks some. Of hundreds of thousands of clones in the sample, around three quarters are singletons; the top ten hold more than 1.5%. Source material: memory CD4+ T cells sorted from blood. Subset indicated: CD45RA-negative fraction. These TCRs come from a woman in her 30s in good health.

The V gene is TRBV19, the J gene TRBJ1-1; possible D gene TRBD1, 6 bases. This CDR3 spans 17 amino acids. With 8 bases removed from V and 1 base from J, the gap between germline ends came to 23 bases. Looked up from germline, CDR1 is LNHDA and CDR2 is SQIVND (reference sequence). This CDR3 is CASRRSPGHIWNTEAFF. CDR3 coding DNA: TGTGCCAGTCGGAGATCTCCGGGACATATATGGAACACTGAAGCTTTCTTT. Together with reference TRBV19 and TRBJ1-1, the CDR3 gives the full variable domain: DGGITQSPKYLFRKEGQNVTLSCEQNLNHDAMYWYRQDPGQGLRLIYYSQIVNDFQKGDIAEGYSVSREKKESFPLTVTSAQKNPTAFYLCASRRSPGHIWNTEAFFGQGTRLTVV.

Note on this clone: At the DNA level, this CDR3 is encoded by other sequences in the same sample as well. The genes are TRBV5-1 and TRBJ1-1, with D maybe TRBD1 (5 bases). The V gene's germline CDR1 is SGHRS and CDR2 YFSETQ. CDR3 size: 15 residues. The V gene lost 4 bases and the J gene lost 0 bases, with 13 bases spanning the gap. DNA for the CDR3: TGCGCCAGCAGCCCGGGCCAGGGTCTGAACACTGAAGCTTTCTTT. Its translation is CASSPGQGLNTEAFF.

The chain recombines TRBV28 with TRBJ2-1; D uncertain. The CDR3 contains 12 residues. Trimming cost V 6 bases and J 7 bases, with 10 bases left between them. Germline V gives CDR1 MDHEN, CDR2 SYDVKM. In DNA form, the CDR3 reads TGTGCCAGCAGGACGCTCTTAAATGAGCAGTTCTTC. Translation gives CASRTLLNEQFF. Looking up the rest from reference TRBV28 and TRBJ2-1 gives the full variable domain: DVKVTQSSRYLVKRTGEKVFLECVQDMDHENMFWYRQDPGLGLRLIYFSYDVKMKEKGDIPEGYSVSREKKERFSLILESASTNQTSMYLCASRTLLNEQFFGPGTRLTVL.

The genes are TRBV7-2 and TRBJ2-7, with a weak D call TRBD2 (6 bases). The CDR3 runs to 15 residues. The germline V and J ends were trimmed by 5 bases and 2 bases, with 16 bases remaining between them. The germline V gene encodes CDR1 SGHTA and CDR2 FQGNSA. In nucleotides, the CDR3 is TGTGCCAGCAGCCCTCGACTAGTCCTGACCTACGAGCAGTACTTC. As protein: CASSPRLVLTYEQYF.

This clone was observed a few times. V is TRBV5-1 and J is TRBJ1-4; 7 bases line up with TRBD1. Germline-derived CDR1 and CDR2 are SGHRS and YFSETQ. The CDR3 is 15 amino acids. V trimming: 5 bases; J trimming: 7 bases; junction bases outside the gene matches: 11. The CDR3 reads CASSPGQGGSEKLFF. CDR3 nucleotides: TGCGCCAGCAGTCCAGGTCAGGGGGGGAGTGAAAAACTGTTTTTT.

On this clone itself: Other DNA variants within this sample encode the same CDR3. The chain recombines TRBV18 with TRBJ1-1; maybe TRBD1 (5 bases). Germline V gene data show CDR1 as KGHSH and CDR2 as LQKENI. V was pared by 2 bases and J by 2 bases, with 12 bases between. This CDR3 contains 15 residues. This CDR3 is CASSPNRDSNTEAFF. In DNA form, the CDR3 reads TGTGCCAGCTCACCAAACCGAGACAGCAACACTGAAGCTTTCTTT.

Note on this clone: A read error may be the cause here, since a much bigger clone is one base away. The rearrangement uses TRBV7-8 and TRBJ1-3, with no clear D. Germline V gene data show CDR1 as SGHVS and CDR2 as FQNEAQ. The CDR3 has 14 residues. V lost 5 bases and J lost 0, with 8 bases in between. CDR3 protein: CASSPQYSGNTIYF. Here the CDR3 DNA reads TGTGCCAGCAGCCCCCAGTACTCTGGAAACACCATATATTTT. The whole variable domain, filled in from reference TRBV7-8 and TRBJ1-3, reads GAGVSQSPRYKVAKRGQDVALRCDPISGHVSLFWYQQALGQGPEFLTYFQNEAQLDKSGLPSDRFFAERPEGSVSTLKIQRTQQEDSAVYLCASSPQYSGNTIYFGEGSWLTVV.

CDR3 loop: CASSPAGVLSEKLFF. CDR3 sequence (DNA): TGTGCCAGCAGTCCCGCAGGGGTTTTGAGTGAAAAACTGTTTTTT. The chain is built from TRBV27 and TRBJ1-4, with D perhaps matching TRBD1 (6 bases). Deletions cut 5 bases from V and 7 bases from J, with 17 bases between. The CDR3 has 15 residues. Germline V gives CDR1 MNHEY, CDR2 SMNVEV (reference sequence).

This chain uses TRBV10-3 with TRBJ2-1, with D possibly TRBD1 on 6 matching bases. Germline V CDR1 and CDR2: ENHRY, SYGVKD. The CDR3 contains 16 residues. The V end lost 3 bases, the J end lost 6 bases, and 18 bases lay between the germline ends. CDR3 in DNA: TGTGCCATCAGTGACCAAACAGGGAAGGGTACCAATGAGCAGTTCTTC. Translating gives CAISDQTGKGTNEQFF.